Following are 27 T cell receptor beta chains from one sample sequenced in a study of blood T cell repertoires in COVID-19. Produced via immunoSEQ multiplex PCR; TCRdb's table is partial and in-frame only. Among roughly 90,000 clones listed, around 80% were seen once. Sequenced input: peripheral blood. These receptors were obtained from a woman aged 80 or over with active or convalescent COVID-19.

The rearrangement links TRBV30 to TRBJ1-6; D ambiguous. CDR3 length equals 12 residues. Trimming left V 2 bases short and J 9 bases short, with 8 bases between. Germline V gene lookup returns CDR1 GTSNPN and CDR2 SVGIG (reference sequence). Here the CDR3 DNA reads TGTGCCTGGAGTAGGTGGAGTTCACCCCTCCACTTT. As protein: CAWSRWSSPLHF.

The V gene is TRBV3-1 (or the pseudogene TRBV3-2), the J gene TRBJ1-4; no clear D gene. V was shortened by 3 bases and J by 5 bases, with 10 bases between the two germline ends. The CDR3 is 14 amino acids. Germline lookup yields CDR1 LGHDT and CDR2 YNNKEL (reference sequence). The CDR3 DNA follows: TGTGCCAGCAGCCAGGCGGCCCCGAATGAAAAACTGTTTTTT. It is translated as CASSQAAPNEKLFF.

CDR3 sequence: CASSLGWGEGSEQYF. CDR3 coding DNA: TGTGCCAGCAGTTTAGGGTGGGGAGAGGGTAGCGAGCAGTACTTC. The chain couples TRBV28 to TRBJ2-7, with TRBD2 as a possible D gene (5 bases). The CDR3 is 15 amino acids. Trimming removed 2 bases from V and 6 bases from J, with 17 bases in between. Germline V gene sequence: CDR1 MDHEN, CDR2 SYDVKM.

V gene TRBV19 combines with J gene TRBJ1-1; tentatively, D is TRBD1 (5 bases). This CDR3 is built from 15 residues. V lost 5 bases, J lost 6 bases, and 19 bases lay in between. CDR1 and CDR2 (germline): LNHDA, SQIVND (reference sequence). In nucleotides, the CDR3 is TGTGCCAGTAGTCTAAACTCAGGGAAAGCTCCTGAAGCTTTCTTT. Its protein is CASSLNSGKAPEAFF.

This chain uses TRBV2 with TRBJ1-3; TRBD1 aligns across 8 bases. The CDR3 sequence is 13 residues long. CDR1 SNHLY and CDR2 FYNNEI come from the germline V gene. Trimming at V came to 10 bases and at J to 2 bases, leaving 4 bases not matched to a gene. This CDR3 is CATDRGTGNTIYF. The CDR3 coding sequence is TGTGCCACTGACAGGGGAACTGGAAACACCATATATTTT.

This chain joins TRBV11-3 and TRBJ2-1, with 10 bases aligning to TRBD2. The junction had 4 bases not matched to a gene; V was cut back by 1 base and J by 4 bases. This CDR3 contains 16 residues. Germline values: CDR1 SGHNT, CDR2 YENEEA. The chain's CDR3 is CASSLGTSGVYNEQFF. Written as DNA, the CDR3 is TGTGCCAGCAGCTTAGGAACTAGCGGGGTTTACAATGAGCAGTTCTTC. The full variable domain, its missing parts supplied by reference TRBV11-3 and TRBJ2-1, is EAGVVQSPRYKIIEKKQPVAFWCNPISGHNTLYWYLQNLGQGPELLIRYENEEAVDDSQLPKDRFSAERLKGVDSTLKIQPAELGDSAVYLCASSLGTSGVYNEQFFGPGTRLTVL.

The rearrangement uses TRBV19 and TRBJ2-1, with 8 bases fitting TRBD2. Trimming removed 4 bases from V and 4 bases from J; junction bases left unmatched: 18. Germline CDR1 reads LNHDA; CDR2 reads SQIVND (reference sequence). This CDR3 has 19 amino acids. The CDR3 coding sequence is TGTGCCAGTAGTAACCGGGCGCCGGGACTAGTCGCGCTTTACAATGAGCAGTTCTTC. Its translation is CASSNRAPGLVALYNEQFF.

The V gene is TRBV6-5, the J gene TRBJ1-2, with 7 bases fitting TRBD1. V was clipped by 7 bases and J by 4 bases; unmatched bases: 9. The CDR3 totals 14 residues. CDR1 is MNHEY and CDR2 is SVGAGI in the germline V gene. CDR3 nucleotide sequence: TGTGCCAGCACCGATCAACGGGACAGCTATGGCTACACCTTC. Its protein product is CASTDQRDSYGYTF.

The rearrangement joins TRBV28 to TRBJ2-3; 8 bases map to TRBD1. CDR3 size: 13 residues. The germline V gene encodes CDR1 MDHEN and CDR2 SYDVKM. CDR3 loop: CSSGQGFSDTQYF. The CDR3 nucleotides read TGTTCCTCCGGACAGGGATTTTCAGATACGCAGTATTTT.

The chain combines TRBV19 with TRBJ1-1; TRBD1 matches at 7 bases. This CDR3 has 16 residues. The germline gives CDR1 LNHDA, CDR2 SQIVND (reference sequence). V was clipped by 4 bases and J by 1 base; unmatched bases: 9. As DNA, the CDR3 is TGTGCCAGTAGTACGCCTCTGGGACAGCAGAACACTGAAGCTTTCTTT. It encodes CASSTPLGQQNTEAFF.

The J gene is TRBJ2-5, the V gene TRBV20-1; D is ambiguous. Trimming cost V 4 bases and J 4 bases, with 4 bases left between them. This CDR3 spans 10 amino acids. Germline V gene lookup returns CDR1 DFQATT and CDR2 SNEGSKA (reference sequence). CDR3 residues: CSATRETQYF. The CDR3 DNA reads as TGCAGTGCTACCAGAGAGACCCAGTACTTC.

The chain links TRBV7-2 to TRBJ1-2, with a possible D match to TRBD1 (5 bases). Deletions cut 5 bases from V and 8 bases from J, with 15 bases between. This CDR3 has 13 residues. Germline V gives CDR1 SGHTA, CDR2 FQGNSA. CDR3 region: CASSPRGGEGYTF. The CDR3 DNA sequence: TGTGCCAGCAGCCCAAGAGGAGGGGAGGGCTACACCTTC.

V is TRBV3-1 (or the pseudogene TRBV3-2) and J is TRBJ1-1; the match to TRBD1 covers 9 bases. V lost 5 bases to trimming and J lost 11 bases; unmatched junction nucleotides: 6. Germline V lookup: CDR1 LGHDT, CDR2 YNNKEL (reference sequence). This CDR3 comprises 12 residues. The chain's CDR3 is CASSLGQGGAFF. CDR3 nucleotides: TGTGCCAGCAGCTTGGGACAGGGTGGCGCTTTCTTT.

The chain is built from TRBV19 and TRBJ2-4; 8 bases are shared with TRBD1. V was clipped by 2 bases and J by 13 bases; unmatched bases: 4. Germline V gives CDR1 LNHDA, CDR2 SQIVND (reference sequence). The CDR3 contains 12 residues. The CDR3 DNA sequence: TGTGCCAGTAGTATAATTCAGGGGGCCCAGTACTTC. This translates into CASSIIQGAQYF.

This chain links TRBV7-9 with TRBJ1-2; 12 bases fit TRBD1. The length of the CDR3 is 17 residues. Germline V gives CDR1 SEHNR, CDR2 FQNEAQ (reference sequence). J lost 5 bases, V lost 5 bases, and 12 bases had no gene match. DNA for the CDR3: TGTGCCAGCAGCCGGACCGGGACAGGGGGCGCACAGTATGGCTACACCTTC. Protein product: CASSRTGTGGAQYGYTF. Full variable domain (rest looked up from reference TRBV7-9 and TRBJ1-2): DTGVSQNPRHKITKRGQNVTFRCDPISEHNRLYWYRQTLGQGPEFLTYFQNEAQLEKSRLLSDRFSAERPKGSFSTLEIQRTEQGDSAMYLCASSRTGTGGAQYGYTFGSGTRLTVV.

CDR3 amino acids: CASSMGGRTLNEQFF. The CDR3, as DNA: TGTGCCAGTAGTATGGGCGGGAGGACCCTCAATGAGCAGTTCTTC. The chain uses TRBV19 and TRBJ2-1, with TRBD2 matching 8 bases. This CDR3 has 15 residues. Germline V gene data show CDR1 as LNHDA and CDR2 as SQIVND (reference sequence). V lost 3 bases to trimming and J lost 6 bases; unmatched junction nucleotides: 7.

The chain uses TRBV29-1 and TRBJ1-2; D unclear. The ends were cut back, 0 bases at V and 0 bases at J, with 5 bases in the middle. The CDR3 length is 13 residues. Germline V gene sequence: CDR1 SQVTM, CDR2 ANQGSEA. CDR3 DNA sequence: TGCAGCGTTGAAGATGAGTCTAACTATGGCTACACCTTC. It translates to CSVEDESNYGYTF.

The V gene is TRBV6-2 or TRBV6-3, the J gene TRBJ2-2; tentatively, D is TRBD2 (6 bases). The ends were cut back, 6 bases at V and 1 base at J, with 21 bases in the middle. The germline V gene encodes CDR1 MNHEY and CDR2 SVGEGT. CDR3 length: 18 residues. CDR3 sequence (DNA): TGTGCCAGCAGCCTCAAAACCCTTAAGGGAGGGAACACCGGGGAGCTGTTTTTT. Translated: CASSLKTLKGGNTGELFF.

The genes are TRBV7-2 and TRBJ2-5; D gene uncertain. V was pared by 5 bases and J by 7 bases, with 20 bases between. Germline V lookup: CDR1 SGHTA, CDR2 FQGNSA. The CDR3 runs 15 residues. The CDR3 sequence: CASSASDNRFVTQYF. The CDR3 DNA is TGTGCCAGCAGCGCCTCCGATAATCGGTTCGTGACCCAGTACTTC.

In nucleotides, the CDR3 is TGCGCCAGCCGAGGGAGGGGACAGGGCTACGAGCAGTACTTC. It translates to CASRGRGQGYEQYF. V gene TRBV5-1 combines with J gene TRBJ2-7; 9 nucleotides agree with TRBD1. Losses at the gene ends were 7 bases for V and 3 bases for J; bases not matched to a gene: 8. Germline loops: CDR1 SGHRS, CDR2 YFSETQ. This CDR3 region has 14 residues.

The chain has TRBV11-2 and TRBJ2-7, with 7 bases lining up with TRBD1. Germline-derived CDR1 and CDR2 are SGHAT and FQNNGV. The trim removed 1 base at V and 0 bases at J, leaving 6 bases unmatched. The CDR3 length is 16 residues. CDR3 sequence (DNA): TGTGCCAGCAGCTTAGGAGGGGGCGGGTACTCCTACGAGCAGTACTTC. Amino acids: CASSLGGGGYSYEQYF.

The chain has TRBV28 and TRBJ2-7, with a weak D call TRBD2 (5 bases). V was clipped by 3 bases and J by 3 bases, with 12 bases between them. This CDR3 spans 14 amino acids. Germline CDR1 reads MDHEN; CDR2 reads SYDVKM. The CDR3 region is CASSFPGKNYEQYF. For the CDR3, the DNA is TGTGCCAGCAGTTTCCCCGGGAAAAACTACGAGCAGTACTTC.

This clone was seen only a few times. V is TRBV5-4 and J is TRBJ2-7, with D unresolved. V was shortened by 0 bases and J by 0 bases, with 10 bases between the two germline ends. Germline CDR1 and CDR2: SGHNT and YYREEE (reference sequence). This CDR3 is 15 amino acids long. DNA of the CDR3: TGTGCCAGCAGCTTGGGAGCAGGTAGCTCCTACGAGCAGTACTTC. The encoded protein is CASSLGAGSSYEQYF.

This chain joins TRBV28 and TRBJ2-4, with D tentatively TRBD1 (6 bases). CDR3 length: 20 amino acids. Germline V gene lookup returns CDR1 MDHEN and CDR2 SYDVKM. V lost 5 bases and J lost 0, with 26 bases in between. CDR3: CASSLISGQTTKLAKNIQYF. The CDR3, as DNA: TGTGCCAGCAGTCTCATTTCGGGACAAACGACGAAGTTAGCCAAAAACATTCAGTACTTC.

CDR3 coding DNA: TGTGCCAGCAGAAGCGGGACTCTCAGAAACACTGAAGCTTTCTTT. Translation gives CASRSGTLRNTEAFF. The chain combines TRBV28 with TRBJ1-1, with D perhaps matching TRBD1 (5 bases). Germline V lookup: CDR1 MDHEN, CDR2 SYDVKM. With 6 bases removed from V and 2 bases from J, the gap between germline ends came to 16 bases. The CDR3 totals 15 residues.

The chain joins TRBV30 to TRBJ1-6, with TRBD1 matching over 7 bases. From germline, CDR1 is GTSNPN and CDR2 SVGIG (reference sequence). This CDR3 region has 14 residues. The V segment lost 5 bases and the J segment 8 bases; nucleotides outside the gene matches: 9. CDR3 in DNA: TGTGCCTGGGCCTTGACAGGGATTCATTCACCCCTCCACTTT. This translates into CAWALTGIHSPLHF.

The CDR3 nucleotides are TGTGCCAGCAGTTCCCGCCGGGACACACACCCGGGGGAGCTGTTTTTT. It encodes CASSSRRDTHPGELFF. The chain links TRBV6-5 to TRBJ2-2, with a possible D match to TRBD1 (6 bases). This CDR3 contains 16 residues. The germline V gene has CDR1 MNHEY and CDR2 SVGAGI. Trimming pared 4 bases from V and 8 bases from J, leaving 20 bases between.